This T cell receptor beta chain appears in the sequencing data of a study of blood T cell repertoires in COVID-19. Trimming cost V 4 bases and J 2 bases; bases outside gene matches: 16. The germline CDR1 and CDR2 sequences are SGHDT and YYEEEE. This CDR3 contains 19 residues. The assay was immunoSEQ multiplex PCR, and TCRdb's table has in-frame clones only and misses some. The sample records nearly 350,000 clones, roughly 90% being singletons. Which cohort a participant joined came from the clinical history participants gave. The chain has TRBV5-6 and TRBJ2-7; TRBD1 agrees at 12 bases. The sequenced material came from PBMCs or T cells enriched from blood (not recorded which). The clonotype was recovered from a woman younger than 45 who had recovered from COVID-19. This CDR3 is CASSRHRDRGRISPYEQYF. The CDR3 nucleotides are TGTGCCAGCAGCCGCCACCGGGACAGGGGGCGTATTAGCCCCTACGAGCAGTACTTC.